This record concerns one T cell receptor (beta chain) sequence. Clones were sequenced by immunoSEQ multiplex PCR, and TCRdb holds only the in-frame ones, with some missing. This table holds around 70,000 clones, almost 95% found once. V lost 10 bases to trimming and J lost 1 base, with 5 bases between them. In germline, CDR1 is MDHEN, CDR2 SYDVKM. The length of the CDR3 is 10 residues. The data derive from a study of T cell changes during pregnancy in multiple sclerosis. This clonotype was sampled from a female donor with multiple sclerosis, enrolled in a pregnancy study. Sequenced material: peripheral blood, taken before pregnancy. V is TRBV28 and J is TRBJ2-7; D remains unclear. CDR3 bases: TGTGCCACCTCTTCCTACGAGCAGTACTTC. This gives the protein CATSSYEQYF.